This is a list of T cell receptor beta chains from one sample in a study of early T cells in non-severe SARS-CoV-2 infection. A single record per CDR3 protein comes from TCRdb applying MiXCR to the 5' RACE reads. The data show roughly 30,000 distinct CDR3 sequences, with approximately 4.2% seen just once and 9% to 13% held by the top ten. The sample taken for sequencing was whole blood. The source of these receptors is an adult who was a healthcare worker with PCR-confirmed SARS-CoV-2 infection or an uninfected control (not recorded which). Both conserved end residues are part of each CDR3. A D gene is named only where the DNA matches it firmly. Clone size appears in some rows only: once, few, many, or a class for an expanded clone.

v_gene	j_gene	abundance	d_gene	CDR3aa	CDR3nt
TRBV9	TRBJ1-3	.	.	CASSVDPDTLSGNTIYF	TGTGCCAGCAGCGTAGATCCGGACACACTCTCTGGAAACACCATATATTTT
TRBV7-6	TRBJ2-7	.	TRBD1	CASSPIPGQGDEQYF	TGTGCCAGCAGCCCAATCCCGGGACAGGGGGACGAGCAGTACTTC
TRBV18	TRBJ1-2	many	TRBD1	CASSTQRTGGSNYGYTF	TGTGCCAGCTCAACACAGAGGACAGGGGGCTCCAACTATGGCTACACCTTC
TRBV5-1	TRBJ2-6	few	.	CASTQQTNSGANVLTF	TGCGCCAGCACTCAACAAACAAACTCTGGGGCCAACGTCCTGACTTTC
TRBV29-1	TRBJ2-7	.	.	CSAIQATGSGYEQYF	TGCAGCGCGATACAGGCAACAGGGTCGGGATACGAGCAGTACTTC
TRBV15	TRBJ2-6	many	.	CATSSLRGPGANVLTF	TGTGCCACCAGCAGTCTTCGGGGGCCTGGGGCCAACGTCCTGACTTTC
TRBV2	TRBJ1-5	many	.	CASSEQDGDQPQHF	TGTGCCAGCAGTGAACAGGATGGAGATCAGCCCCAGCATTTT
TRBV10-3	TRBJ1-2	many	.	CAISESATRTNYGYTF	TGTGCCATCAGTGAGTCCGCGACAAGAACTAACTATGGCTACACCTTC
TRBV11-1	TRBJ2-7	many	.	CASSLGKSYEQYF	TGTGCCAGCAGCCTGGGCAAGTCCTACGAGCAGTACTTC
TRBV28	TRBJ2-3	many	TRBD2	CASSFASGGTDTQYF	TGTGCCAGCAGTTTCGCTAGCGGGGGCACAGATACGCAGTATTTT
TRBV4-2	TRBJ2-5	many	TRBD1	CASSQIGTGKETQYF	TGTGCCAGCAGCCAAATCGGGACAGGGAAAGAGACCCAGTACTTC
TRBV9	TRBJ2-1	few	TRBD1	CASSVGRGRDNEQFF	TGTGCCAGCAGCGTAGGCAGGGGGCGAGACAATGAGCAGTTCTTC
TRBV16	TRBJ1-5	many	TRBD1	CASSPSDRGRDQPQHF	TGTGCCAGCAGCCCGTCCGACAGGGGAAGGGATCAGCCCCAGCATTTT
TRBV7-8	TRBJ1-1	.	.	CASSLTGDTEAFF	TGTGCCAGCAGCCTCACGGGGGACACTGAAGCTTTCTTT
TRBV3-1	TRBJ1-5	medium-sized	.	CASSRGLVNQPQHF	TGTGCCAGCAGCCGGGGATTGGTCAATCAGCCCCAGCATTTT
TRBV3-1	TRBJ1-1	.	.	CASSQGWQGAEAFF	TGTGCCAGCAGCCAAGGTTGGCAGGGTGCTGAAGCTTTCTTT
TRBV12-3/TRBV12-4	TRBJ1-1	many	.	CASTAGTPGNTEAFF	TGTGCCAGCACCGCCGGGACGCCGGGCAACACTGAAGCTTTCTTT
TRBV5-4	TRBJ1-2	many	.	CASSPGRSGDYGYTF	TGTGCCAGCAGCCCCGGGAGGTCTGGGGACTATGGCTACACCTTC
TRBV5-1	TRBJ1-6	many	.	CASSLDRERSPLHF	TGCGCCAGCAGCTTGGACAGGGAGCGTTCACCCCTCCACTTT
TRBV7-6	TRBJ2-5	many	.	CASRPSGQTQYF	TGTGCCAGCAGACCCAGCGGGCAGACCCAGTACTTC
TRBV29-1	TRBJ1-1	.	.	CSVAPMNTEAFF	TGCAGCGTTGCCCCGATGAACACTGAAGCTTTCTTT
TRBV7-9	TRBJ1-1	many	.	CASSLGTVNTEAFF	TGTGCCAGCAGCTTAGGGACAGTCAACACTGAAGCTTTCTTT
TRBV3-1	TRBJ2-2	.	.	CDSSQSGELFF	TGTGACAGCAGCCAGTCCGGGGAGCTGTTTTTT
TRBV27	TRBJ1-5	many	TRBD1	CASRGQANQPQHF	TGTGCCAGCAGGGGACAGGCCAATCAGCCCCAGCATTTT
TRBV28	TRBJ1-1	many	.	CASTGTVNTEAFF	TGTGCCAGCACCGGGACCGTGAACACTGAAGCTTTCTTT
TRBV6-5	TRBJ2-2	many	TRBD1	CASSYQGRGLGGELFF	TGTGCCAGCAGTTATCAAGGCAGGGGGCTGGGCGGGGAGCTGTTTTTT
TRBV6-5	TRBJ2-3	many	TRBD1	CASSLGQSTDTQYF	TGTGCCAGCAGTTTGGGACAGAGCACAGATACGCAGTATTTT
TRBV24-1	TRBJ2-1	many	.	CATSDLAEGQFQGGEQFF	TGTGCCACCAGTGATTTGGCCGAAGGGCAATTTCAAGGTGGTGAGCAGTTCTTC
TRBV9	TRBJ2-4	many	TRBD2	CASSAPGLAGDIQYF	TGTGCCAGCAGCGCGCCGGGACTAGCGGGGGACATTCAGTACTTC
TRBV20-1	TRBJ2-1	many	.	CSAPPRRSSYNEQFF	TGCAGTGCACCCCCCCGAAGGAGCTCCTACAATGAGCAGTTCTTC
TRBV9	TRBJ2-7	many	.	CASSVAGYQLGEQYF	TGTGCCAGCAGCGTGGCAGGGTATCAATTGGGGGAGCAGTACTTC
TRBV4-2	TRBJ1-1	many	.	CASSQAPKGDHEAFF	TGTGCCAGCAGCCAAGCACCAAAAGGGGATCATGAAGCTTTCTTT
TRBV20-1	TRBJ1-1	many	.	CSASRGVNTEAFF	TGCAGTGCTTCCCGGGGGGTGAACACTGAAGCTTTCTTT
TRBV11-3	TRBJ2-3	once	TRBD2	CASSLSTSGSGGTDTQYF	TGTGCCAGCAGCTTGTCTACTAGCGGGAGTGGAGGGACAGATACGCAGTATTTT
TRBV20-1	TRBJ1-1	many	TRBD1	CSATYRGLNTEAFF	TGCAGTGCCACCTACAGGGGGCTGAACACTGAAGCTTTCTTT
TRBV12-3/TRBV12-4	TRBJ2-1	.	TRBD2	CASSFKGLAGDWGAGYNEQFF	TGTGCCAGCAGTTTCAAAGGACTAGCGGGAGACTGGGGGGCCGGCTACAATGAGCAGTTCTTC
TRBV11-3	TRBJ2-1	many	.	CASSPDGSYNEQFF	TGTGCCAGCAGCCCGGACGGAAGCTACAATGAGCAGTTCTTC
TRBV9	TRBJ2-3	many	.	CASSPTQTDTQYF	TGTGCCAGCAGCCCTACACAGACAGATACGCAGTATTTT
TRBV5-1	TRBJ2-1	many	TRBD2	CASSFGTSGSPLYNEQFF	TGCGCCAGCAGCTTCGGGACTAGCGGCTCGCCCCTCTACAATGAGCAGTTCTTC
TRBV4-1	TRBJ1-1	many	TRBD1	CASSQDQGQGLKAFF	TGCGCCAGCAGCCAAGATCAGGGACAGGGATTAAAAGCTTTCTTT